This T cell receptor (beta chain) was obtained from a study of shared clonotypes between healthy human individuals. Measured with immunoSEQ multiplex PCR; TCRdb has only the in-frame clones, and not every one. Of 600,000 to 800,000 clones listed, 72% are singletons. This CDR3 has 14 amino acids. Germline assignment: CDR1 GTSNPN and CDR2 SVGIG (reference sequence). V shed 0 bases and J shed 2 bases, with 10 bases lying between them. This receptor was taken from a woman younger than 45 in good health. The sequenced sample was memory CD4+ T cells sorted from blood. Documented subset: CD45RA-negative fraction. This sequence joins TRBV30 and TRBJ1-1; D is perhaps TRBD1 (6 bases). In nucleotides, the CDR3 is TGTGCCTGGAGTGTGGACAGCCGTAACACTGAAGCTTTCTTT. It is translated as CAWSVDSRNTEAFF. Full variable domain (rest looked up from reference TRBV30 and TRBJ1-1): SQTIHQWPATLVQPVGSPLSLECTVEGTSNPNLYWYRQAAGRGLQLLFYSVGIGQISSEVPQNLSASRPQDRQFILSSKKLLLSDSGFYLCAWSVDSRNTEAFFGQGTRLTVV.